What follows describes a single TCR beta chain. These data belong to a study of T-cell reconstitution after alpha-beta-depleted transplantation in children. This CDR3 spans 15 amino acids. V dropped 7 bases and J dropped 6; count of bases not matched to a gene: 10. Germline-derived CDR1 and CDR2 are MNHEY and SVGAGI. Unique molecular identifiers were incorporated during preparation of the TCRbeta library. TCRdb processed the PCR reads anew with MiXCR; each CDR3 protein has one entry. The sample records about 420,000 distinct CDR3 sequences, about a tenth being singletons. The sample was PBMCs from the stem cell graft donor, taken from the stem cell graft. The V call is TRBV6-5, the J call TRBJ2-1; 9 bases align to TRBD2. The receptor was isolated from a human donor who donated a stem cell graft to a child with acute myeloid leukemia. Here the CDR3 DNA reads TGTGCCAGCACTCCCCCATTTAGCGGGGGCAATGAGCAGTTCTTC. Its translation is CASTPPFSGGNEQFF.